This T cell receptor (beta chain) was sequenced during a study of CD8 T cells in Susac syndrome. When the RNA was reverse transcribed, random hexamers were used with an input of about 0.5 to 1 ug. TCRdb reprocessed the immunoSEQ multiplex PCR reads with MiXCR, giving one entry per CDR3 protein. The sample yields roughly 200,000 distinct CDR3 sequences, just under 95% seen once. Losses at the gene ends were 3 bases for V and 1 base for J; bases not matched to a gene: 7. This CDR3 comprises 15 residues. The germline CDR1 and CDR2 sequences are DFQATT and SNEGSKA (reference sequence). This sequence joins TRBV20-1 and TRBJ1-1; 8 nucleotides align to TRBD1. The sequenced sample was CD4+ T cells from PBMCs. The receptor's source is a human donor in good health. CDR3 DNA: TGCAGTGCTAGGGAGAGGACAGGGAGGAACACTGAAGCTTTCTTT. Protein: CSARERTGRNTEAFF.